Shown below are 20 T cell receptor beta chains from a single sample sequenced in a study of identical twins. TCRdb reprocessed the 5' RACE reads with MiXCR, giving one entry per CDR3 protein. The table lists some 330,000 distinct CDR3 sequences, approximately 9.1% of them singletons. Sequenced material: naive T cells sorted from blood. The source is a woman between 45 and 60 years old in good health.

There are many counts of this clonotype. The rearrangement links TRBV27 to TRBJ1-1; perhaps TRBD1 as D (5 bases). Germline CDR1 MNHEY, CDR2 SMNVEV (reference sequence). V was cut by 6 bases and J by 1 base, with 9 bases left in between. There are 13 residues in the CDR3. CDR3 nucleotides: TGTGCCAGCAGACCCGGGGGGAACACTGAAGCTTTCTTT. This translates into CASRPGGNTEAFF.

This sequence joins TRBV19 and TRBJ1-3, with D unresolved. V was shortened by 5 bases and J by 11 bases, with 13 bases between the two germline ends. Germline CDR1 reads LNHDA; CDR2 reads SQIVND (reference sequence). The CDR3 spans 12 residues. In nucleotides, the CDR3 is TGTGCCAGTAGTTCCCCCCCCACCTCCATATATTTT. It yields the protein CASSSPPTSIYF. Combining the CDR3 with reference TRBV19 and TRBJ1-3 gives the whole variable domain DGGITQSPKYLFRKEGQNVTLSCEQNLNHDAMYWYRQDPGQGLRLIYYSQIVNDFQKGDIAEGYSVSREKKESFPLTVTSAQKNPTAFYLCASSSPPTSIYFGEGSWLTVV.

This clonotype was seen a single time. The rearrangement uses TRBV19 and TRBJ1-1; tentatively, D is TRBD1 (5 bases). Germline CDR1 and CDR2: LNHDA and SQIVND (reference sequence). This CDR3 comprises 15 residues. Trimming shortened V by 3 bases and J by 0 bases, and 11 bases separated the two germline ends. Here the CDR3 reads CASSINGQLNTEAFF. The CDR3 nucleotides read TGTGCCAGTAGTATCAATGGACAATTGAACACTGAAGCTTTCTTT.

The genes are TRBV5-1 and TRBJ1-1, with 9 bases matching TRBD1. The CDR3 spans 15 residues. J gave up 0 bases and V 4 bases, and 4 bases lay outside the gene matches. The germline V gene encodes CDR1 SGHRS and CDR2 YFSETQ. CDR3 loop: CASSQDRGLNTEAFF. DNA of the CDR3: TGCGCCAGCAGCCAGGACAGGGGCTTGAACACTGAAGCTTTCTTT.

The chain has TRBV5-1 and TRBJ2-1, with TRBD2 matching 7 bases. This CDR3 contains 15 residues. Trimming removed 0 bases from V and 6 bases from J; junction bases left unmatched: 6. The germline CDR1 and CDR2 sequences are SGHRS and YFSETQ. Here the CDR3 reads CASSLGGSKGNEQFF. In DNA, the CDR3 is TGCGCCAGCAGCTTGGGCGGGAGTAAAGGCAATGAGCAGTTCTTC.

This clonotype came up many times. Here the CDR3 DNA reads TGCGCCAGCAGCTTGGACCCCCTACAGGGTGCCACAGATACGCAGTATTTT. Amino acid sequence: CASSLDPLQGATDTQYF. V is TRBV5-1 and J is TRBJ2-3; perhaps TRBD1 as D (6 bases). The CDR3 contains 17 residues. Looked up from germline, CDR1 is SGHRS and CDR2 is YFSETQ. The V and J ends lost 0 bases and 2 bases respectively, with 16 bases between them.

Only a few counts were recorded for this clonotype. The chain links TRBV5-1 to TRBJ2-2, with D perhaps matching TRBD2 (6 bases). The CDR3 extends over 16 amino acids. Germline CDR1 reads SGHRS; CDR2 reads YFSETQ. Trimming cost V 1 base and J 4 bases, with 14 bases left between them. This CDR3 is CASSLTGTPSTGELFF. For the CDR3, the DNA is TGCGCCAGCAGCTTGACCGGGACTCCCAGCACCGGGGAGCTGTTTTTT. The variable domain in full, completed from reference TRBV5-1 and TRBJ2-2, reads KAGVTQTPRYLIKTRGQQVTLSCSPISGHRSVSWYQQTPGQGLQFLFEYFSETQRNKGNFPGRFSGRQFSNSRSEMNVSTLELGDSALYLCASSLTGTPSTGELFFGEGSRLTVL.

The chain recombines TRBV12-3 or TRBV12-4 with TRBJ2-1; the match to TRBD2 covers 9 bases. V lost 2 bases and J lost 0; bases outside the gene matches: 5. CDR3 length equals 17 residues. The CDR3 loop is CASSLLASGTSYNEQFF. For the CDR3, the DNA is TGTGCCAGCAGTTTATTGGCTAGCGGGACCTCCTACAATGAGCAGTTCTTC.

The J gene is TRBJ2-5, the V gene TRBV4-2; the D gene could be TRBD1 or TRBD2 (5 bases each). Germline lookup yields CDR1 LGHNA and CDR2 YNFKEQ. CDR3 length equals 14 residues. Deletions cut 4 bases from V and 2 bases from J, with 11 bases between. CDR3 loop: CASSRDARQETQYF. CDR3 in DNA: TGTGCCAGCAGCCGGGACGCGCGGCAAGAGACCCAGTACTTC.

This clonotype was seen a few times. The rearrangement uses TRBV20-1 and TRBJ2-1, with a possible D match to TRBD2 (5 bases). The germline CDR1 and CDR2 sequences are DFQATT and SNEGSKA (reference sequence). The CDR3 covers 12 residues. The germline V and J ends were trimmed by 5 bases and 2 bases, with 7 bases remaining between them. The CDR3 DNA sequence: TGCAGTGCTCGAGGGCCCTACAATGAGCAGTTCTTC. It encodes CSARGPYNEQFF.

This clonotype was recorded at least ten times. CDR3 bases: TGCAGTGCTAGGGGACCAGGGTACCAAGAGACCCAGTACTTC. It translates to CSARGPGYQETQYF. The chain employs TRBV20-1 and TRBJ2-5; D possibly matches TRBD1 or TRBD2 (5 bases each). This CDR3 is built from 14 residues. Trimming cost V 3 bases and J 0 bases, with 11 bases left between them. CDR1 and CDR2 from the germline V gene are DFQATT and SNEGSKA (reference sequence).

CDR3 in DNA: TGTGCCAGCACCACAGGGGGACGAGAGACCCAGTACTTC. Its protein product is CASTTGGRETQYF. This chain uses TRBV6-5 with TRBJ2-5; the match to TRBD1 covers 8 bases. CDR3 length: 13 residues. The germline V gene has CDR1 MNHEY and CDR2 SVGAGI. The junction had 5 bases not matched to a gene; V was cut back by 7 bases and J by 4 bases.

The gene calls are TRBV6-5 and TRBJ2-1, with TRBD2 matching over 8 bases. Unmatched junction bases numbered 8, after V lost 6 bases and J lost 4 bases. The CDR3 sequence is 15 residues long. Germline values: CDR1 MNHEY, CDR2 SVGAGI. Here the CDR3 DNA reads TGTGCCAGCAGAACCTCAACGGGAGGGTACAATGAGCAGTTCTTC. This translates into CASRTSTGGYNEQFF.

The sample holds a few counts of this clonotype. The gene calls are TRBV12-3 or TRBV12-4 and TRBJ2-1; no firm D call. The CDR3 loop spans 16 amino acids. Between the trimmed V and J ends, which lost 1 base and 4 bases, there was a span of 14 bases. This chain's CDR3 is CASSLVTGYPYNEQFF. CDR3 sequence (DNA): TGTGCCAGCAGTTTAGTTACTGGTTACCCTTACAATGAGCAGTTCTTC.

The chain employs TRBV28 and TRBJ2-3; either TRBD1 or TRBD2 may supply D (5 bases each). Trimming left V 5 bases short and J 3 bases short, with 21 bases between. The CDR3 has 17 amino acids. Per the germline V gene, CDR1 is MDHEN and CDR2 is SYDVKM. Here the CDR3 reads CASSPLRTTKRTDTQYF. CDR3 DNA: TGTGCCAGCAGTCCCCTTCGGACAACGAAGCGGACAGATACGCAGTATTTT.

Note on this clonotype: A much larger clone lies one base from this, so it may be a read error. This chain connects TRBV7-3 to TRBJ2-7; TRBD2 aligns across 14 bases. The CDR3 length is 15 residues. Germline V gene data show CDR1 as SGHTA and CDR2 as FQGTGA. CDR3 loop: CASSYRLAGGNDQYF. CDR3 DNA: TGTGCCAGCAGCTACAGACTAGCGGGAGGGAACGACCAGTACTTC.

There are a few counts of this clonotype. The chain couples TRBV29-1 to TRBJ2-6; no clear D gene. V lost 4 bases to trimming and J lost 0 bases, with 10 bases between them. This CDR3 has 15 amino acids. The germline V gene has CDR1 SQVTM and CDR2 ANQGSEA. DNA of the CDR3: TGCAGCGTTGCACGCCTTCTCTCTGGGGCCAACGTCCTGACTTTC. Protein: CSVARLLSGANVLTF. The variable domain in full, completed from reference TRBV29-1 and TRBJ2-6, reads SAVISQKPSRDICQRGTSLTIQCQVDSQVTMMFWYRQQPGQSLTLIATANQGSEATYESGFVIDKFPISRPNLTFSTLTVSNMSPEDSSIYLCSVARLLSGANVLTFGAGSRLTVL.

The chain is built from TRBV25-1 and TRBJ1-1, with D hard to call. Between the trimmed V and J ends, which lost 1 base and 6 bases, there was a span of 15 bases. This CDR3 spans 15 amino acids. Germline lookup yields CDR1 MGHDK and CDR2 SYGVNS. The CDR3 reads CASSELVASNAEAFF. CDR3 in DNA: TGTGCCAGCAGTGAATTGGTAGCCTCAAATGCTGAAGCTTTCTTT.

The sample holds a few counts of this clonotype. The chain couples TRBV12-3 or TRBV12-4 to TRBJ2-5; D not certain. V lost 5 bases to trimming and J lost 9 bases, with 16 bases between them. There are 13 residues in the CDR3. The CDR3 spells CASSPTETGAQYF. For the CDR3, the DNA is TGTGCCAGCAGTCCGACCGAAACTGGGGCCCAGTACTTC.

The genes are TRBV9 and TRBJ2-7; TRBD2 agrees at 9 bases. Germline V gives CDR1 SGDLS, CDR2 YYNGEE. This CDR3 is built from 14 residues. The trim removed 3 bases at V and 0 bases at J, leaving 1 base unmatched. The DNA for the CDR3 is TGTGCCAGCAGCGGGACTAGCGCCTCCTACGAGCAGTACTTC. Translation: CASSGTSASYEQYF.